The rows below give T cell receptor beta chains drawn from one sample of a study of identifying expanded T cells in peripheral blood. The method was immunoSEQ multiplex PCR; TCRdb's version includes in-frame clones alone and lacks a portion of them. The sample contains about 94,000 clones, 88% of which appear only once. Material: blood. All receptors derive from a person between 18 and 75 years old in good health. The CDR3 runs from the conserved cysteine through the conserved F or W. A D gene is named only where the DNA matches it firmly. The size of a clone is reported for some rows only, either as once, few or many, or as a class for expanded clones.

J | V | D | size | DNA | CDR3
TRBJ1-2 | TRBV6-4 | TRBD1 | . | TGTGCCAGCAGACGGACAGGGGGCGATGGCTACACCTTC | CASRRTGGDGYTF
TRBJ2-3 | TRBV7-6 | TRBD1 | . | TGTGCCAGCAGCTTAAGATTGGGGACAGGGGGTTCCACAGATACGCAGTATTTT | CASSLRLGTGGSTDTQYF
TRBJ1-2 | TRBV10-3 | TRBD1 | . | TGTGCCATCAGGTCGACAGGGAGTGGCTACACCTTC | CAIRSTGSGYTF
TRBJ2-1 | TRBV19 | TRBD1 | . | TGTGCCAGTAATAGCCGGGACAGGTTCAATGAGCAGTTCTTC | CASNSRDRFNEQFF
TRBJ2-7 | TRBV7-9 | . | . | TGTGCCAGCAGCCCCGTGGGGGACCCCTACGAGCAGTACTTC | CASSPVGDPYEQYF
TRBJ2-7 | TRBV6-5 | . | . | TGTGCCAGCAGTTTCGAAAGCTACGAGCAGTACTTC | CASSFESYEQYF
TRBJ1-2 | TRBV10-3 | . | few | TGTGCCATCAGGGGCGACTATGGCTACACCTTC | CAIRGDYGYTF
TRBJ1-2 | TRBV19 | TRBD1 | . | TGTGCCAGTAGTCCCCCACAGGGGGCTAGAAGATATGGCTACACCTTC | CASSPPQGARRYGYTF
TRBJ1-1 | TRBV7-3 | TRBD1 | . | TGTGCCAGCAGTTCCCACAGGGGGAGTCCTGAAGCTTTCTTT | CASSSHRGSPEAFF
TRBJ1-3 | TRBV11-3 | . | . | TGTGCCAGCAGCAGCGACAGCAACTCTGGAAACACCATATATTTT | CASSSDSNSGNTIYF
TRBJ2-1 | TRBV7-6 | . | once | TGTGCCAGCAGCTTAGGACGGCAGAATGAGCAGTTCTTC | CASSLGRQNEQFF
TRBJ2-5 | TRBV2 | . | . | TGTGCCAGCTCAAAAGGGGCCTTACGGGAGACCCAGTACTTC | CASSKGALRETQYF
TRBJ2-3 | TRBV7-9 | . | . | TGTGCCAGCAGCCCCCCCGGGGCGGGACCCTCAGATACGCAGTATTTT | CASSPPGAGPSDTQYF
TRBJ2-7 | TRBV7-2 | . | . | TGTGCCAGCAGCTTAGAAGGTGACAGATCCTACGAGCAGTACTTC | CASSLEGDRSYEQYF
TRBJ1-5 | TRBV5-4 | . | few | TGTGCCAGCAGCTTGGGACCTAATCAGCCCCAGCATTTT | CASSLGPNQPQHF
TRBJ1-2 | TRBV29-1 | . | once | TGCAGCGTTGGGGACGGGATCTATGGCTACACCTTC | CSVGDGIYGYTF
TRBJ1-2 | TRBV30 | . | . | TGTGCCTGGAGGTTCGACTGGACGGATGGCTACACCTTC | CAWRFDWTDGYTF
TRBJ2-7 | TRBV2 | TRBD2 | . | TGTGCCAGCAGTGTTCAGGGAGGGACCTACGAGCAGTACTTC | CASSVQGGTYEQYF
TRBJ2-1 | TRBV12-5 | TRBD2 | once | TGTGCTAGTGGTTTGGTAATCAGCGGGAGGGGCTACAATGAGCAGTTCTTC | CASGLVISGRGYNEQFF
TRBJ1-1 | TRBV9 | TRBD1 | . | TGTGCCAGCAGCCCACGACAGACAGGGGGCATGGACACTGAAGCTTTCTTT | CASSPRQTGGMDTEAFF
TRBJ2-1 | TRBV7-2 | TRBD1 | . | TGTGCCAGCAGCCCCGAGGGACAGAGTATGGGTGAGCAGTTCTTC | CASSPEGQSMGEQFF
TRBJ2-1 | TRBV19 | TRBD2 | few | TGTGCCAGTAGTATCGTTGTAGCGGGAGGGAGTGAGCAGTTCTTC | CASSIVVAGGSEQFF
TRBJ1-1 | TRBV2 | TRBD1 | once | TGTGCCAGCAGCCCGGGACAGGGGAGGGGTAGCACTGAAGCTTTCTTT | CASSPGQGRGSTEAFF
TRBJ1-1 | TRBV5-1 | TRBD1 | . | TGCGCCAGCAGCTGGACAGGGGATAGTGGTGAAGCTTTCTTT | CASSWTGDSGEAFF
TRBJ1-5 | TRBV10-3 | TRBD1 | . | TGTGCCATCAGTGCTGGGACAGGGCGAAGCAATCAGCCCCAGCATTTT | CAISAGTGRSNQPQHF
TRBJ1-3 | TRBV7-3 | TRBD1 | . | TGTGCCAGCAGCCCTTCGACAGGGGGCCTGGGAAACACCATATATTTT | CASSPSTGGLGNTIYF
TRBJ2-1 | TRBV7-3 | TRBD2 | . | TGTGCCAGCAGCTCCCTAGCGGGAGGTTACAATGAGCAGTTCTTC | CASSSLAGGYNEQFF
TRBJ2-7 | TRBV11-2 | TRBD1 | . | TGTGCCAGCAGCTCAGCCGGGACAGGGCGACTCTACGAGCAGTACTTC | CASSSAGTGRLYEQYF
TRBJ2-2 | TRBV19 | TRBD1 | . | TGTGCCAGTAGTACCCGGACAGGGGTCGGTGTATCCGGGCTCACCGGGGAGCTGTTTTTT | CASSTRTGVGVSGLTGELFF
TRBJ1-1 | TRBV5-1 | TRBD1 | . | TGCGCCAGCAGTCCAGGACAGGGGATAAACATGAACACTGAAGCTTTCTTT | CASSPGQGINMNTEAFF
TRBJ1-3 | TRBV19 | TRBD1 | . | TGTGCCACTCCGGGACAGCGAACCTCTGGAAACACCATATATTTT | CATPGQRTSGNTIYF
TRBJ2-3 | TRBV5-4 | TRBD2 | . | TGTGCCAGCAGCAGGGACTATGACACAGATACGCAGTATTTT | CASSRDYDTDTQYF
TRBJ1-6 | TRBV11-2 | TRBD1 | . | TGTGCCAGCAGCTTAGGGACAGGAAATTCACCCCTCCACTTT | CASSLGTGNSPLHF
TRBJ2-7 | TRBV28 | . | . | TGTGCCAGCAGTATACAGGGAGGCCCCTACGAGCAGTACTTC | CASSIQGGPYEQYF
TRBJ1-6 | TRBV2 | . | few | TGTGCCAGCAGTCTGACGACCGGACGAATCGGTAATTCACCCCTCCACTTT | CASSLTTGRIGNSPLHF
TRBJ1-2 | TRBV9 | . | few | TGTGCCAGCAGCGACTCCGACAGATACGAATCTAACTATGGCTACACCTTC | CASSDSDRYESNYGYTF
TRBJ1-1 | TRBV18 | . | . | TGTGCCAGCTCCAGGGACGGGGATGAAGCTTTCTTT | CASSRDGDEAFF
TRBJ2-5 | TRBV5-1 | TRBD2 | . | TGCGCCAGCAGGGCTACGGGGCTAGCGGGGGCCGCCCAAGAGACCCAGTACTTC | CASRATGLAGAAQETQYF
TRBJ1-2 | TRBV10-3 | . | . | TGTGCCATCAGTGAGTCGTCTCCCTTTACTAACTATGGCTACACCTTC | CAISESSPFTNYGYTF
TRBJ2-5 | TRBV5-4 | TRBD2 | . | TGTGCCAGCAGCTTCGGGGCGGGAGTAAAAGAGACCCAGTACTTC | CASSFGAGVKETQYF
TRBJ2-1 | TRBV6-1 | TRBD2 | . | TGTGCCAGCAGCACTGCGGCTAGCGGCGTCCATGAGCAGTTCTTC | CASSTAASGVHEQFF
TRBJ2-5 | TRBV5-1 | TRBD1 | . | TGCGCCAGCAACTTAGGGACAGGGAGGAAGGGGACCCAGTACTTC | CASNLGTGRKGTQYF
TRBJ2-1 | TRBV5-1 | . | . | TGCGCCAGCAGCGCGGCCGGGACCCCGGGGTACAATGAGCAGTTCTTC | CASSAAGTPGYNEQFF
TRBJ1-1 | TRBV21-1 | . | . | TGTGCCAGCAGCAAAGTAGCGCTGCGGGGACAGAACACTGAAGCTTTCTTT | CASSKVALRGQNTEAFF
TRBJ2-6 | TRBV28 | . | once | TGTGCCAGCAGTTTAACCGGGGTTGGGGCCAACGTCCTGACTTTC | CASSLTGVGANVLTF
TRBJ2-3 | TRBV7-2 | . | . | TGTGCCAGCAGCTTAATCCAGAGCACAGATACGCAGTATTTT | CASSLIQSTDTQYF
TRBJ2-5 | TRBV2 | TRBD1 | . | TGTGCCAGCAGCGCCACAGGGGCCCCGGGGGAGACCCAGTACTTC | CASSATGAPGETQYF
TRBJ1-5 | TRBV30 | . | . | TGTGCCTGGTCGGACGGCCCTAGCAATCAGCCCCAGCATTTT | CAWSDGPSNQPQHF
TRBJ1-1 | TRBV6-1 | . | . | TGTGCCAGCAACCCCCCGACAGGAACGAAGGATGAAGCTTTCTTT | CASNPPTGTKDEAFF
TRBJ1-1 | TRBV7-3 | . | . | TGTGCCAGCAGCTTAACCAGCAGGGTATACACTGAAGCTTTCTTT | CASSLTSRVYTEAFF
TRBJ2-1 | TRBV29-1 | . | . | TGCAGCGGAGCGTTAGGCTCCTACAATGAGCAGTTCTTC | CSGALGSYNEQFF
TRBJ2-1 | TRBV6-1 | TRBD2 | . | TGTGCCAGCAGTGAGGGGGTAGCGGGGGATAATGAGCAGTTCTTC | CASSEGVAGDNEQFF
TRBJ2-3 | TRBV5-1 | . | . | TGCGCCAGCAGCTTGGGAGACACCCAAAATACGCAGTATTTT | CASSLGDTQNTQYF